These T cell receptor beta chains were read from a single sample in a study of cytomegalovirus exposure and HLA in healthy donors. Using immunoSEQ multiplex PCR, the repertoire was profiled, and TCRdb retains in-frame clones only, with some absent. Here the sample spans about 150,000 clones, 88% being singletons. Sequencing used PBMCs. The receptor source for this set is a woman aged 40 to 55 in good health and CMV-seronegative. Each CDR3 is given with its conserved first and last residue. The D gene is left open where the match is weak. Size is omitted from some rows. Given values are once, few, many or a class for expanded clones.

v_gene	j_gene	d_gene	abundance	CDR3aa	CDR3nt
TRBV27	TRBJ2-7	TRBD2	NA	CASSWGLASYEQYF	TGTGCCAGCAGTTGGGGACTAGCGAGTTACGAGCAGTACTTC
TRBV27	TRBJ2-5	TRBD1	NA	CASREQGSSLETQYF	TGTGCCAGCAGGGAACAGGGGTCGAGTTTAGAGACCCAGTACTTC
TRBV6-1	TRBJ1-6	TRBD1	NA	CASTGPGQFNSPLHF	TGTGCCAGCACAGGCCCGGGACAGTTTAATTCACCCCTCCACTTT
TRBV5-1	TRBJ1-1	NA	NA	CASSLVQPDEAFF	TGCGCCAGCAGCTTGGTACAGCCTGATGAAGCTTTCTTT
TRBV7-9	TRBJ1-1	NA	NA	CASSLLGTFSEAFF	TGTGCCAGCAGCTTATTAGGGACATTCTCTGAAGCTTTCTTT
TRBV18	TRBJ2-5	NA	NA	CASSPQGSETQYF	TGTGCCAGCTCACCTCAGGGATCGGAGACCCAGTACTTC
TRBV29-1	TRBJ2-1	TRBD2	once	CSVERSGRGNEQFF	TGCAGCGTCGAACGTAGCGGGAGAGGCAATGAGCAGTTCTTC
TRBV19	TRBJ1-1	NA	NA	CASSPRTRWPEAFF	TGTGCCAGTAGTCCCCGGACACGATGGCCTGAAGCTTTCTTT
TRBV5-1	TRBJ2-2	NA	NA	CASSLGSQEVGELFF	TGCGCCAGCAGCCTCGGGTCTCAGGAGGTGGGGGAGCTGTTTTTT
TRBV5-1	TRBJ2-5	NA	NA	CASSPQGAEETQYF	TGCGCCAGCAGCCCGCAGGGTGCGGAAGAGACCCAGTACTTC
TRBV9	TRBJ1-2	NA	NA	CASSTQGSQGYTF	TGTGCCAGCAGCACACAGGGCTCGCAGGGCTACACCTTC
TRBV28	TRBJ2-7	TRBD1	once	CASRTGSYEQYF	TGTGCCAGCAGGACAGGGTCCTACGAGCAGTACTTC
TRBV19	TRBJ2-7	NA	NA	CASSIGHPTYEQYF	TGTGCCAGTAGTATAGGACACCCTACCTACGAGCAGTACTTC
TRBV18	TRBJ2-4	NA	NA	CASSPPGANIQYF	TGTGCCAGCTCACCCCCAGGGGCCAACATTCAGTACTTC
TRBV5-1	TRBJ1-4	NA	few	CASSLATNEKLFF	TGCGCCAGCAGTCTCGCGACTAATGAAAAACTGTTTTTT